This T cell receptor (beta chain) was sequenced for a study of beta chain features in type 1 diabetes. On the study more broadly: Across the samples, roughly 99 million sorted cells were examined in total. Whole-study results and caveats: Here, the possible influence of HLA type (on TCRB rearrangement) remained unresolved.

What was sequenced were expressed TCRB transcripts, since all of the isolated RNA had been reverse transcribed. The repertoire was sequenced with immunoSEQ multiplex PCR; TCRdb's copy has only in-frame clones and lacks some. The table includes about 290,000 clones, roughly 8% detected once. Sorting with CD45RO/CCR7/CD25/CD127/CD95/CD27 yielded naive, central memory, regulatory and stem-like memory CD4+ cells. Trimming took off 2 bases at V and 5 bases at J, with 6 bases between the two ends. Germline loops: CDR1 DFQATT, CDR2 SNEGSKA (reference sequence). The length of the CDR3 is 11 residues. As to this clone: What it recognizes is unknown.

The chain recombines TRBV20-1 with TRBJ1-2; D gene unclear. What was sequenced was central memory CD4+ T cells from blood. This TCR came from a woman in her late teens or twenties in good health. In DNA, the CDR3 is TGCAGTGCTAGAATTGGGTATGGCTACACCTTC. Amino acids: CSARIGYGYTF.